One and the same sample provided the 6 T cell receptor beta chains below, sequenced in a study of blood T cell repertoires in COVID-19. Using immunoSEQ multiplex PCR, the repertoire was profiled, and TCRdb retains in-frame clones only, with some absent. The sample contains tens of thousands of clones, just under 90% of which appear only once. The sequencing input was peripheral blood. The receptors were gathered from a man aged 55 to 69 with acute or convalescent COVID-19.

The CDR3 protein is CASSLRGFTEAFF. The CDR3 DNA reads as TGTGCCAGCAGCTTAAGGGGATTCACTGAAGCTTTCTTT. The gene calls are TRBV11-3 and TRBJ1-1; weak D call: TRBD1 (5 bases). The CDR3 sequence is 13 residues long. Trimming pared 2 bases from V and 4 bases from J, leaving 8 bases between. CDR1 is SGHNT and CDR2 is YENEEA in the germline V gene.

This rearrangement joins TRBV13 to TRBJ1-2; 7 nucleotides agree with TRBD1. The trim removed 5 bases at V and 10 bases at J, leaving 13 bases unmatched. CDR1 is PRHDT and CDR2 is FYEKMQ in the germline V gene (reference sequence). This CDR3 is 14 amino acids long. In DNA form, the CDR3 reads TGTGCCAGCAGCCTACTGTCGCACAGGGGAACCTACACCTTC. Protein product: CASSLLSHRGTYTF.

This rearrangement joins TRBV18 to TRBJ2-7; D may be TRBD1 (6 bases). V was trimmed by 0 bases and J by 3 bases, leaving 12 bases between them. The CDR3 spans 15 residues. CDR1 is KGHSH, CDR2 LQKENI, per germline. This CDR3 is CASSPPGARYYEQYF. CDR3 DNA: TGTGCCAGCTCACCACCGGGGGCCCGATACTACGAGCAGTACTTC.

The rearrangement joins TRBV5-1 to TRBJ1-5; the D gene is possibly TRBD1 (5 bases). The CDR3 extends over 15 amino acids. Looked up from germline, CDR1 is SGHRS and CDR2 is YFSETQ. Trimming took 4 bases from V and 6 from J, leaving 17 bases between them. The CDR3 sequence: CASSPLGQGGQPQHF. DNA for the CDR3: TGCGCCAGCAGCCCATTGGGGCAGGGAGGTCAGCCCCAGCATTTT.

The chain is built from TRBV6-5 and TRBJ1-1; no clear D. Deletions cut 5 bases from V and 1 base from J, with 11 bases between. The CDR3 runs to 14 residues. CDR1 and CDR2 from the germline V gene are MNHEY and SVGAGI. The CDR3 here is CASSRRRRNTEAFF. The CDR3 DNA reads as TGTGCCAGCAGTCGACGACGGAGGAACACTGAAGCTTTCTTT.

The J gene is TRBJ1-2, the V gene TRBV5-1, with unresolved D. Trimming left V 1 base short and J 5 bases short, with 9 bases between. The CDR3 runs to 13 residues. Germline V gene lookup returns CDR1 SGHRS and CDR2 YFSETQ. As DNA, the CDR3 is TGCGCCAGCAGCTTGACAGACTATTATGGCTACACCTTC. Amino acid sequence: CASSLTDYYGYTF. The variable domain in full, with the rest retrieved from reference TRBV5-1 and TRBJ1-2, is KAGVTQTPRYLIKTRGQQVTLSCSPISGHRSVSWYQQTPGQGLQFLFEYFSETQRNKGNFPGRFSGRQFSNSRSEMNVSTLELGDSALYLCASSLTDYYGYTFGSGTRLTVV.